This T cell receptor beta chain was obtained from a study of cytomegalovirus exposure and HLA in healthy donors. Study-wide results and limits: A cluster of highly shared sequence variants was likely a sequencing artifact.

Primers for the PCR totalled 60 Vbeta and 13 Jbeta. The data were produced by immunoSEQ multiplex PCR, yet TCRdb's version contains in-frame clones alone and is incomplete. In the table there are around 150,000 clones, roughly 74% of which are singletons. This cohort consisted of healthy bone marrow donors. This clone was seen just once. The antigen is unknown. The sequence derives from a male donor in good health and CMV-seronegative. The sequencing sample was made of PBMCs.

The CDR3 protein is CAISEGLGYNEQFF. DNA of the CDR3: TGTGCCATCAGTGAGGGACTAGGGTACAATGAGCAGTTCTTC. The chain employs TRBV10-3 and TRBJ2-1, with TRBD2 matching 7 bases. With V trimmed by 2 bases and J by 4 bases, 2 bases remained unmatched. CDR3 length: 14 amino acids. Per germline, CDR1 ENHRY and CDR2 SYGVKD.